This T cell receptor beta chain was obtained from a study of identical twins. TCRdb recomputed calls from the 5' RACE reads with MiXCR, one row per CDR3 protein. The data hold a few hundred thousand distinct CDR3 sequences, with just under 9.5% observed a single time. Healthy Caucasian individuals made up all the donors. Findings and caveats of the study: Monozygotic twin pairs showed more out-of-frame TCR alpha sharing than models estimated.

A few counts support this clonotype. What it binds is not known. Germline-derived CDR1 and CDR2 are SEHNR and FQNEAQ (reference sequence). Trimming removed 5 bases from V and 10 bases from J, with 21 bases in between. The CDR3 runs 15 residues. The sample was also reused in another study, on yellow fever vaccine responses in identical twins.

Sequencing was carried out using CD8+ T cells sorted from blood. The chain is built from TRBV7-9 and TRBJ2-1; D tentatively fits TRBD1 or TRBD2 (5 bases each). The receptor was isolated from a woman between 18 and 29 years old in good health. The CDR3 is CASSLPGPPEREQFF. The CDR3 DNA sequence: TGTGCCAGCAGCCTTCCGGGACCGCCGGAGAGGGAGCAGTTCTTC.